This is a list of T cell receptor beta chains from one sample in a study of shared clonotypes between healthy human individuals. The assay was immunoSEQ multiplex PCR, and TCRdb's table has in-frame clones only and misses some. The sample comprises some 1,100,000 clones, 75% to 80% of which are singletons, and more than 0.5% rests with the top ten. The sample taken for sequencing was memory CD4+ T cells from PBMCs. Every receptor here comes from a young man in good health. Some clones in this sample may be carry-over from other donors' samples. Each CDR3 is given with its conserved first and last residue. Each record gives: V gene, J gene, D gene, clone size, CDR3 protein, CDR3 DNA. D genes are given only for firm matches. The size field is filled for only some rows; it gives once, few, many or a size class.

V gene: TRBV30
J gene: TRBJ1-1
D gene: .
clone size: .
CDR3 protein: CAWQGRNTEAFF
CDR3 DNA: TGTGCCTGGCAGGGGCGGAACACTGAAGCTTTCTTT

V gene: TRBV6-5
J gene: TRBJ2-7
D gene: .
clone size: .
CDR3 protein: CASSYGRGYEQYF
CDR3 DNA: TGTGCCAGCAGTTACGGGCGGGGCTACGAGCAGTACTTC

V gene: TRBV4-1
J gene: TRBJ2-5
D gene: .
clone size: .
CDR3 protein: CASSQGAGGSSGETQYF
CDR3 DNA: TGCGCCAGCAGCCAAGGAGCCGGGGGAAGCTCGGGAGAGACCCAGTACTTC

V gene: TRBV6-5
J gene: TRBJ1-3
D gene: .
clone size: .
CDR3 protein: CASSYRALSWDTIYF
CDR3 DNA: TGTGCCAGCAGTTATCGGGCGCTCTCTTGGGACACCATATATTTT

V gene: TRBV7-2
J gene: TRBJ2-7
D gene: .
clone size: .
CDR3 protein: CASSSTPGPNYEQYF
CDR3 DNA: TGTGCCAGCAGCTCCACACCGGGACCGAACTACGAGCAGTACTTC

V gene: TRBV10-3
J gene: TRBJ1-3
D gene: .
clone size: .
CDR3 protein: CAISGVVENTIYF
CDR3 DNA: TGTGCCATCAGTGGCGTAGTCGAAAACACCATATATTTT

V gene: TRBV5-1
J gene: TRBJ2-1
D gene: TRBD2
clone size: few
CDR3 protein: CASTRKGSVAGVYNEQFF
CDR3 DNA: TGCGCCAGCACCCGGAAGGGTTCTGTAGCGGGAGTTTACAATGAGCAGTTCTTC

V gene: TRBV4-1
J gene: TRBJ1-2
D gene: .
clone size: .
CDR3 protein: CASSLTHPQQAGPGYTF
CDR3 DNA: TGCGCCAGCAGCCTAACCCATCCTCAGCAAGCAGGGCCGGGCTACACCTTC

V gene: TRBV2
J gene: TRBJ2-3
D gene: .
clone size: .
CDR3 protein: CASNGPQYF
CDR3 DNA: TGTGCCAGCAACGGTCCGCAGTATTTT

V gene: TRBV11-3
J gene: TRBJ2-5
D gene: TRBD1
clone size: .
CDR3 protein: CASSTPGQRETQYF
CDR3 DNA: TGTGCCAGCAGCACACCGGGACAGCGGGAGACCCAGTACTTC

V gene: TRBV18
J gene: TRBJ2-7
D gene: .
clone size: .
CDR3 protein: CASSPARSPYSYEQYF
CDR3 DNA: TGTGCCAGCTCACCAGCTAGGTCCCCATACTCCTACGAGCAGTACTTC

V gene: TRBV5-1
J gene: TRBJ2-2
D gene: TRBD1
clone size: .
CDR3 protein: CASSLAGTAGPGELFF
CDR3 DNA: TGCGCCAGCAGCTTGGCCGGGACAGCTGGACCCGGGGAGCTGTTTTTT

V gene: TRBV18
J gene: TRBJ1-2
D gene: TRBD1
clone size: .
CDR3 protein: CASSPNRGYDGYTF
CDR3 DNA: TGTGCCAGCTCACCTAACAGGGGGTACGATGGCTACACCTTC

V gene: TRBV18
J gene: TRBJ1-2
D gene: .
clone size: many
CDR3 protein: CASSRTGSSYGYTF
CDR3 DNA: TGTGCCAGCTCGAGGACGGGTTCGAGCTATGGCTACACCTTC